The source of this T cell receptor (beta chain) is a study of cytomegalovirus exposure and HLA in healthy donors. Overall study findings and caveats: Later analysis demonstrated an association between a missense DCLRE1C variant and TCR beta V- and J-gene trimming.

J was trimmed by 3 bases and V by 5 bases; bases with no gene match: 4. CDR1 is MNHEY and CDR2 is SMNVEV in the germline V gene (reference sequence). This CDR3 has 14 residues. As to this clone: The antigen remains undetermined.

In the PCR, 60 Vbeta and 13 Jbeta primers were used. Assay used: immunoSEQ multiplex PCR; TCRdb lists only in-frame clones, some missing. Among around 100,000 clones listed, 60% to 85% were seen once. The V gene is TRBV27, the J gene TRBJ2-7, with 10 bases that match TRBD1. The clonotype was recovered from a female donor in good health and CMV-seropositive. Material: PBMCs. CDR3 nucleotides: TGTGCCAGCAGTCCCTGGACAGGGGGCTACGAGCAGTACTTC. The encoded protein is CASSPWTGGYEQYF.